A single sample is the source of the 22 T cell receptor beta chains below, sequenced in a study of shared clonotypes between healthy human individuals (dated by TCRdb to about 2020). Libraries were constructed by the immunoSEQ multiplex PCR assay. TCRdb obtained this table from immuneACCESS and retained in-frame rearrangements with V and J assigned. These tables miss some clones; where compared with another copy, unresolved V genes account for less than half of the shortfall, and the remainder is unexplained. The sample table records 1,100,000 or so clones; about 80% of these occur just once. 0.4% to 0.55% of the sample rests with the top ten. The sequenced sample consisted of memory CD4+ T cells from PBMCs. The cell subset or site label for this specimen denotes: CD45RA-negative fraction. Receptor source: a man in his late teens or twenties in good health. Some clones in this sample may be carry-over from other donors' samples.

Concerning this clone itself: It may be a read error: a sequence one base away is much more abundant. Other nucleotide sequences from this sample produce the same CDR3. This chain joins TRBV9 and TRBJ1-4, with 8 bases lining up with TRBD1. The CDR3 loop spans 14 amino acids. V dropped 3 bases and J dropped 8; count of bases not matched to a gene: 6. Germline-derived CDR1 and CDR2 are SGDLS and YYNGEE. CDR3 DNA: TGTGCCAGCAGCGCAGACAGGGGCGGGGAAAAACTGTTTTTT. This translates into CASSADRGGEKLFF. The full variable domain, its missing parts supplied by reference TRBV9 and TRBJ1-4, is DSGVTQTPKHLITATGQRVTLRCSPRSGDLSVYWYQQSLDQGLQFLIQYYNGEERAKGNILERFSAQQFPDLHSELNLSSLELGDSALYFCASSADRGGEKLFFGSGTQLSVL.

The chain has TRBV20-1 and TRBJ2-5; 8 bases are shared with TRBD1. There are 10 residues in the CDR3. The V segment lost 6 bases and the J segment 10 bases; nucleotides outside the gene matches: 4. Germline V CDR1 and CDR2: DFQATT, SNEGSKA (reference sequence). The CDR3 region has the DNA TGCAGTGCAACAGGGGGGATCCAGTACTTC. It encodes CSATGGIQYF.

The J gene is TRBJ2-2, the V gene TRBV7-3; the D gene is possibly TRBD1 (6 bases). The germline V and J ends were trimmed by 5 bases and 7 bases, with 20 bases remaining between them. Looked up from germline, CDR1 is SGHTA and CDR2 is FQGTGA. The CDR3 is 16 residues long. CDR3 nucleotide sequence: TGTGCCAGCAGCCTGAGGGGGACAAGCAATAGCGGGGAGCTGTTTTTT. Encoded protein: CASSLRGTSNSGELFF. Looking up the rest from reference TRBV7-3 and TRBJ2-2 gives the full variable domain: GAGVSQTPSNKVTEKGKYVELRCDPISGHTALYWYRQSLGQGPEFLIYFQGTGAADDSGLPNDRFFAVRPEGSVSTLKIQRTERGDSAVYLCASSLRGTSNSGELFFGEGSRLTVL.

Notes on this clone: A much bigger clone sits one base away, suggesting this may be a read error. The sample has other DNA sequences that encode this CDR3 too. This rearrangement joins TRBV28 to TRBJ2-7; perhaps TRBD2 as D (5 bases). Germline CDR1 and CDR2: MDHEN and SYDVKM. The CDR3 length is 14 residues. This chain's CDR3 is CASSSPGDSYEQYF. CDR3 bases: TGTGCTAGCAGTTCCCCCGGGGACTCCTACGAGCAGTACTTC. The whole variable domain, filled in from reference TRBV28 and TRBJ2-7, reads DVKVTQSSRYLVKRTGEKVFLECVQDMDHENMFWYRQDPGLGLRLIYFSYDVKMKEKGDIPEGYSVSREKKERFSLILESASTNQTSMYLCASSSPGDSYEQYFGPGTRLTVT.

The rearrangement uses TRBV27 and TRBJ2-3; the match to TRBD2 covers 10 bases. Per the germline V gene, CDR1 is MNHEY and CDR2 is SMNVEV (reference sequence). The CDR3 is 17 amino acids. With 6 bases clipped from V and 0 bases from J, the junction kept 9 bases outside the gene matches. CDR3 protein: CASSRKLAGYSTDTQYF. The CDR3 coding sequence is TGTGCCAGCAGCCGGAAACTAGCGGGGTATAGCACAGATACGCAGTATTTT.

This chain connects TRBV5-1 to TRBJ2-7; D is uncertain. There are 14 residues in the CDR3. Trimming left V 2 bases short and J 0 bases short, with 9 bases between. Germline CDR1 reads SGHRS; CDR2 reads YFSETQ. CDR3 DNA: TGCGCCAGCAGCTTTTCCGGGTACTCCTACGAGCAGTACTTC. As protein: CASSFSGYSYEQYF.

V usage is TRBV30 and J usage is TRBJ1-2, with TRBD1 identical over 10 bases. Germline CDR1 GTSNPN, CDR2 SVGIG (reference sequence). The trim removed 3 bases at V and 7 bases at J, leaving 11 bases unmatched. The CDR3 is 15 amino acids. CDR3 sequence (DNA): TGTGCCTGGAGCCCTCATACGGGACAGGGGACTGGCTACACCTTC. The encoded protein is CAWSPHTGQGTGYTF.

The chain carries TRBV14 and TRBJ2-1; D call uncertain. Germline CDR1 reads SGHDN; CDR2 reads FVKESK. The CDR3 runs to 14 residues. Trimming took off 4 bases at V and 5 bases at J, with 12 bases between the two ends. The CDR3 protein is CASSRLQINNEQFF. The CDR3 nucleotides read TGTGCCAGCAGCCGTTTACAGATAAACAATGAGCAGTTCTTC.

V is TRBV7-9 and J is TRBJ1-1, with D maybe TRBD1 (5 bases). The CDR3 covers 14 residues. The germline V gene has CDR1 SEHNR and CDR2 FQNEAQ (reference sequence). With 7 bases removed from V and 5 bases from J, the gap between germline ends came to 17 bases. The CDR3 sequence is CASTPSPGQTEAFF. The CDR3 DNA follows: TGTGCCAGCACCCCGTCTCCAGGGCAAACTGAAGCTTTCTTT.

Only a few counts were recorded for this clone. The J gene is TRBJ1-1, the V gene TRBV5-8; D call uncertain. The CDR3 extends over 13 amino acids. Trimming stripped 1 base from V and 1 base from J, with 5 bases between. Germline CDR1 and CDR2: SGHTS and YDEGEE. The CDR3 spells CASSLRRNTEAFF. The CDR3 DNA follows: TGTGCCAGCAGCTTGCGACGGAACACTGAAGCTTTCTTT.

V is TRBV6-5 and J is TRBJ1-2; possibly TRBD1 for D (5 bases). Trimming cost V 0 bases and J 0 bases, with 11 bases left between them. Germline CDR1 and CDR2: MNHEY and SVGAGI. The CDR3 spans 16 residues. The CDR3 DNA reads TGTGCCAGCAGTTACTCTCGGGACGTAGCTAACTATGGCTACACCTTC. It translates to CASSYSRDVANYGYTF.

The chain uses TRBV18 and TRBJ2-1; TRBD1 matches at 8 bases. V dropped 1 base and J dropped 3; count of bases not matched to a gene: 5. CDR1 is KGHSH, CDR2 LQKENI, per germline. The CDR3 consists of 16 residues. The CDR3, as DNA: TGTGCCAGCTCACCACTGTCCGGACAGGGCTACAATGAGCAGTTCTTC. It codes for CASSPLSGQGYNEQFF.

The chain uses TRBV9 and TRBJ2-5; the D gene could be TRBD1 or TRBD2 (5 bases each). Trimming shortened V by 0 bases and J by 6 bases, and 12 bases separated the two germline ends. The length of the CDR3 is 14 residues. Germline CDR1 SGDLS, CDR2 YYNGEE. The CDR3 DNA follows: TGTGCCAGCAGCGTAGTGGGGGATTCCCAGACCCAGTACTTC. Translated: CASSVVGDSQTQYF.

The chain joins TRBV6-1 to TRBJ1-1; no firm D call. The CDR3 runs 14 residues. Germline CDR1 is MNHNS and CDR2 is SASEGT. The V gene lost 1 base and the J gene lost 3 bases, with 9 bases spanning the gap. For the CDR3, the DNA is TGTGCCAGCAGTGAAGTTGGGCCAGACACTGAAGCTTTCTTT. Translating it yields CASSEVGPDTEAFF.

CDR3 nucleotides: TGTGCCTGGGGGATCGGTAATGAAAAACTGTTTTTT. Translating gives CAWGIGNEKLFF. The chain recombines TRBV30 with TRBJ1-4, with D unclear. The CDR3 is 12 residues long. Trimming stripped 5 bases from V and 4 bases from J, with 8 bases between. Germline V gene sequence: CDR1 GTSNPN, CDR2 SVGIG (reference sequence).

Worth noting for this clone: Distinct nucleotide sequences in the sample also encode this CDR3. The chain couples TRBV5-1 to TRBJ2-1; D unclear. V lost 0 bases and J 0 bases, leaving 7 bases between the germline ends. This CDR3 is built from 15 residues. Germline V lookup: CDR1 SGHRS, CDR2 YFSETQ. This chain's CDR3 is CASSLAASSYNEQFF. The CDR3 DNA follows: TGCGCCAGCAGCTTGGCAGCGAGCTCCTACAATGAGCAGTTCTTC.

V usage is TRBV11-2 and J usage is TRBJ2-1; TRBD2 is a possible D gene (6 bases). The ends were cut back, 3 bases at V and 2 bases at J, with 11 bases in the middle. Looked up from germline, CDR1 is SGHAT and CDR2 is FQNNGV. This CDR3 contains 15 residues. For the CDR3, the DNA is TGTGCCAGCAGCTTTGACCCGGGGGCCTACAATGAGCAGTTCTTC. Amino acids: CASSFDPGAYNEQFF.

The rearrangement uses TRBV5-1 and TRBJ2-1; tentative D call: TRBD1 (6 bases). Between the trimmed V and J ends, which lost 4 bases and 3 bases, there was a span of 17 bases. Germline V lookup: CDR1 SGHRS, CDR2 YFSETQ. The CDR3 is made up of 16 amino acids. The CDR3 sequence: CASSLLRDTLYNEQFF. The DNA for the CDR3 is TGCGCCAGCAGCCTTCTCCGGGACACCCTCTACAATGAGCAGTTCTTC.

The rearrangement joins TRBV11-2 to TRBJ2-6; D may match TRBD1 or TRBD2 (6 bases each). Per germline, CDR1 SGHAT and CDR2 FQNNGV. The germline V and J ends were trimmed by 5 bases and 0 bases, with 11 bases remaining between them. The CDR3 contains 16 residues. The CDR3 nucleotides are TGTGCCAGCAGCCCCAGGGGAGGCTCTGGGGCCAACGTCCTGACTTTC. Translated: CASSPRGGSGANVLTF.

This clone was counted a single time. Possible read error: a much larger clone is one base away. This CDR3 is also generated by other DNA sequences in the sample. The V gene is TRBV6-5, the J gene TRBJ1-5; a possible D gene is TRBD1 (6 bases). Germline-derived CDR1 and CDR2 are MNHEY and SVGAGI. Trimming shortened V by 7 bases and J by 4 bases, and 8 bases separated the two germline ends. The CDR3 is 12 residues long. CDR3 in DNA: TGTGCCAGCACCACAGGGAATCAGCCCCAGCATTTT. Translated: CASTTGNQPQHF.

The chain carries TRBV6-1 and TRBJ1-5; D may be TRBD1 (6 bases). Trimming removed 4 bases from V and 0 bases from J, with 13 bases in between. Germline CDR1 MNHNS, CDR2 SASEGT. The CDR3 sequence is 16 residues long. The CDR3 bases are TGTGCCAGCAGTGCGGGGGGGCGCGGTAGCAATCAGCCCCAGCATTTT. Its protein product is CASSAGGRGSNQPQHF.

This clone occurred a few times. This chain links TRBV10-3 with TRBJ2-1, with 7 bases that match TRBD1. V gave up 0 bases and J gave up 9 bases; unmatched junction bases: 5. The CDR3 has 14 residues. Germline V CDR1 and CDR2: ENHRY, SYGVKD. CDR3 sequence reads: CAISESWTGIEQFF. CDR3 nucleotides: TGTGCCATCAGTGAGTCCTGGACAGGAATTGAGCAGTTCTTC.